The entry below describes one TCR beta chain. There is no known antigen for this receptor. No qualities accompany the bases; no much larger clone lies one base away. The listed sequencing device is Illumina HiSeq 2500. TCR beta libraries were prepared by quantitative 5'-RACE with molecular barcodes. The authors' pipeline ran thus. A new computational method, built on a probabilistic model of VDJ rearrangement, was used to identify disease-linked TCR variants. TCRdb's own reprocessing of the public reads used fastp at Q25 and MiXCR and kept productive beta chains. Merged by CDR3 protein, the rows form single entries marked with the most common genes and DNA. TCRdb, rather than the study authors, made the V and J calls. Recorded for this sample are 150,000 to 250,000 distinct CDR3 sequences; 13% of them occurred a single time. The top ten hold approximately 15% of the sample. This record comes from a study of CD8 T cells in ankylosing spondylitis (dated by TCRdb to 2016 to 2017). For context, the study as a whole: To find TCR variants linked to disease, the study profiled T cell receptor beta repertoires in ankylosing spondylitis patients and healthy donors. In total, the full study cohort was made up of 95 to 110 healthy donors and 25 or so ankylosing spondylitis patients. Peripheral blood was sampled, and synovial fluid was also collected from ankylosing spondylitis patients. What the work shows at the level of the full study, not this receptor alone: The disease-linked clones were reported to be significantly enriched in matched synovial fluid samples from ankylosing spondylitis patients. Some of the motif variants had been reported before in the synovial fluid and blood of reactive arthritis patients, a finding that suggests common disease-initiation mechanisms. Blood from ankylosing spondylitis patients appeared to be characterized by a TCR beta motif made up of seven or eight highly homologous amino acid variants. The disease-linked clones showed a CD8+ phenotype and occurred at relatively low frequencies in peripheral blood.

The germline ends are 8 bases apart after V is trimmed by 5 bases and J by 5 bases. Spanning cysteine to phenylalanine, the CDR3 consists of 13 amino acids. The only DNA kept is the CDR3, 39 bases in frame from the first base. For CDR1 and CDR2, the germline V gene lists SGHRS and YFSETQ. Recombination joined TRBV5-1 with TRBJ1-6; tentative D gene TRBD1, with 5 bases matching. This clonotype was sampled from a male donor with ankylosing spondylitis or in good health (not recorded which). The material sequenced was blood, either unsorted or a sorted T cell fraction (not recorded which). The CDR3: CASRKGDNSPLHF. The DNA sequence follows: TGCGCCAGCAGAAAAGGGGATAATTCACCCCTCCACTTT. The CDR3, completed at both ends by the reference TRBV5-1 and TRBJ1-6 genes, gives the full variable domain KAGVTQTPRYLIKTRGQQVTLSCSPISGHRSVSWYQQTPGQGLQFLFEYFSETQRNKGNFPGRFSGRQFSNSRSEMNVSTLELGDSALYLCASRKGDNSPLHFGNGTRLTVT.